The TCR beta chain described here comes from a study of a mutant IDH1 vaccine in newly diagnosed glioma. Overall study: Vaccines were begun 4-6 weeks after radiotherapy alone, or with temozolomide cycles. Beforehand, treatment had been radiotherapy, temozolomide, or both; the majority received both.

This CDR3 comprises 14 residues. Looked up from germline, CDR1 is MNHEY and CDR2 is SMNVEV (reference sequence). Trimming removed 4 bases from V and 6 bases from J; junction bases left unmatched: 6. As for time point: week 11, during vaccination. Each dose of the vaccine consisted of 300 ug of mutant IDH1 20-mer peptide, with topical imiquimod. New WHO grade 3 or 4 IDH1-mutant, ATRX-lost astrocytomas were present in all donors. Assay: immunoSEQ multiplex PCR; the TCRdb copy retains only in-frame clones and omits some. The sample records about 24,000 clones, roughly 85% being singletons. This clone was counted between two and nine times. The antigen is not known.

This specimen was PBMCs, taken from a glioma patient whose treatment included an IDH1 peptide vaccine. This sequence joins TRBV27 and TRBJ1-5; 7 positions agree with TRBD1. The TCR sequence derives from a middle-aged man with glioma. The CDR3: CASSSTGRGQPQHF. In nucleotides, the CDR3 is TGTGCCAGCAGTTCGACAGGGAGGGGTCAGCCCCAGCATTTT.